The clone carrying this T cell receptor (beta chain) was seen more than once but under ten times. Its antigen is unidentified. This specimen comes from a study of Tregs in tolerant kidney transplant recipients. Some clones are missing from TCRdb's copy, which holds only in-frame ones; the method was immunoSEQ multiplex PCR. The table shows roughly 20,000 clones, with under 70% occurring only once. The source is a human donor in good health. Sequencing used Tregs from blood cultured with allogeneic cells.

CDR3 residues: CASSEGSYNEQFF. The CDR3 region has the DNA TGTGCCAGCAGTGAAGGCTCCTACAATGAGCAGTTCTTC. The V and J genes are TRBV2 and TRBJ2-1; no definite D call. Germline assignment: CDR1 SNHLY and CDR2 FYNNEI. CDR3 size: 13 residues. V lost 1 base and J 0 bases, leaving 1 base between the germline ends.